A selection of T cell receptor beta chains follows, all from one sample in a study of cytomegalovirus exposure and HLA in healthy donors. Produced via immunoSEQ multiplex PCR; TCRdb's table is partial and in-frame only. The data hold more than 150,000 clones, with 79% observed a single time. The sample taken for sequencing was PBMCs. These receptors were obtained from a girl aged 10-17 years in good health and CMV-seropositive. The CDR3 runs from the conserved cysteine through the conserved F or W. Each record gives: CDR3 protein, CDR3 DNA, V gene, CDR3 length, J gene, clone size, D gene. The D gene is left open where the match is weak. The size of a clone is reported for some rows only, either as once, few or many, or as a class for expanded clones.

CDR3: CASSISGGYWEQYF; DNA: TGCGCCAGCAGCATTAGCGGGGGGTACTGGGAGCAGTACTTC; V: TRBV5-1; length: 14; J: TRBJ2-7; size: -; D: TRBD2
CDR3: CASSLQPAGGAYEQYF; DNA: TGTGCCAGCAGCTTACAGCCAGCGGGGGGAGCCTACGAGCAGTACTTC; V: TRBV7-2; length: 16; J: TRBJ2-7; size: -; D: TRBD2
CDR3: CAWSSQGGVTDTQYF; DNA: TGTGCCTGGAGTTCACAGGGGGGGGTGACAGATACGCAGTATTTT; V: TRBV30; length: 15; J: TRBJ2-3; size: -; D: -
CDR3: CASSRPGENTGELFF; DNA: TGTGCCAGCAGCCGCCCGGGGGAGAACACCGGGGAGCTGTTTTTT; V: TRBV5-4; length: 15; J: TRBJ2-2; size: -; D: -
CDR3: CASRAGTSLSGELFF; DNA: TGTGCCAGCAGAGCCGGGACTAGTTTATCAGGGGAGCTGTTTTTT; V: TRBV2; length: 15; J: TRBJ2-2; size: -; D: TRBD2
CDR3: CASSPPGASGGAGEQFF; DNA: TGTGCCAGTAGCCCCCCGGGGGCTAGCGGGGGGGCCGGTGAGCAGTTCTTC; V: TRBV19; length: 17; J: TRBJ2-1; size: -; D: TRBD2
CDR3: CASSQRLAGDLNEQFF; DNA: TGTGCCAGCAGCCAGAGACTAGCGGGGGATCTGAATGAGCAGTTCTTC; V: TRBV5-4; length: 16; J: TRBJ2-1; size: -; D: TRBD2
CDR3: CASSGTGFGYGYTF; DNA: TGTGCCAGCAGTGGAACGGGGTTTGGCTATGGCTACACCTTC; V: TRBV2; length: 14; J: TRBJ1-2; size: -; D: -
CDR3: CASSRGGGTDTQYF; DNA: TGTGCCAGCAGTCGCGGGGGGGGCACAGATACGCAGTATTTT; V: TRBV6-5; length: 14; J: TRBJ2-3; size: once; D: TRBD2
CDR3: CASCLQGGSTEAFF; DNA: TGTGCCAGCTGTCTACAGGGTGGCAGCACTGAAGCTTTCTTT; V: TRBV27; length: 14; J: TRBJ1-1; size: once; D: -
CDR3: CASSAQGQATYNEQFF; DNA: TGTGCCAGCAGTGCCCAGGGACAGGCGACCTACAATGAGCAGTTCTTC; V: TRBV25-1; length: 16; J: TRBJ2-1; size: many; D: TRBD1
CDR3: CASSQDPTMTGPNSPLHF; DNA: TGCGCCAGCAGCCAAGATCCCACGATGACAGGACCCAATTCACCCCTCCACTTT; V: TRBV4-3; length: 18; J: TRBJ1-6; size: -; D: -
CDR3: CASSLLAGTPQETQYF; DNA: TGTGCCAGCAGCTTATTAGCGGGGACACCACAAGAGACCCAGTACTTC; V: TRBV7-9; length: 16; J: TRBJ2-5; size: -; D: TRBD2
CDR3: CAWGRTDTQYF; DNA: TGTGCCTGGGGGCGCACAGATACGCAGTATTTT; V: TRBV30; length: 11; J: TRBJ2-3; size: -; D: -
CDR3: CASSAEQGEKLFF; DNA: TGTGCCAGCTCCGCCGAACAGGGAGAAAAACTGTTTTTT; V: TRBV25-1; length: 13; J: TRBJ1-4; size: -; D: -
CDR3: CASRVTGGTGELFF; DNA: TGTGCCAGCAGAGTGACAGGGGGGACCGGGGAGCTGTTTTTT; V: TRBV2; length: 14; J: TRBJ2-2; size: -; D: TRBD1
CDR3: CASSDQGAGSYEQYF; DNA: TGTGCCAGCAGTGATCAGGGGGCCGGCTCCTACGAGCAGTACTTC; V: TRBV2; length: 15; J: TRBJ2-7; size: -; D: TRBD1
CDR3: CASSSTGWNEQYF; DNA: TGTGCCAGCAGTTCAACAGGGTGGAACGAGCAGTACTTC; V: TRBV6-1; length: 13; J: TRBJ2-7; size: -; D: -
CDR3: CASSANLGRVTWTEAFF; DNA: TGTGCCAGCAGCGCGAATCTAGGCAGGGTCACTTGGACTGAAGCTTTCTTT; V: TRBV28; length: 17; J: TRBJ1-1; size: -; D: -
CDR3: CASSLGTGVNTGANVLTF; DNA: TGTGCCAGCAGCTTGGGGACAGGGGTTAATACTGGGGCCAACGTCCTGACTTTC; V: TRBV5-4; length: 18; J: TRBJ2-6; size: -; D: TRBD1
CDR3: CSVRDIGGDNTGELFF; DNA: TGCAGCGTCCGGGACATCGGTGGGGATAACACCGGGGAGCTGTTTTTT; V: TRBV29-1; length: 16; J: TRBJ2-2; size: -; D: -
CDR3: CASGSTGVGGELFF; DNA: TGTGCTAGTGGTTCGACAGGGGTGGGCGGGGAGCTGTTTTTT; V: TRBV12-5; length: 14; J: TRBJ2-2; size: -; D: TRBD1
CDR3: CASRGQPSNYGYTF; DNA: TGTGCCAGCAGAGGACAGCCGTCTAACTATGGCTACACCTTC; V: TRBV6-1; length: 14; J: TRBJ1-2; size: once; D: -
CDR3: CSVGTGVSEQYF; DNA: TGCAGCGTGGGGACAGGGGTTTCCGAGCAGTACTTC; V: TRBV29-1; length: 12; J: TRBJ2-7; size: -; D: TRBD1
CDR3: CASSVEVSSNEQFF; DNA: TGTGCCAGCAGCGTAGAAGTTAGCAGCAATGAGCAGTTCTTC; V: TRBV9; length: 14; J: TRBJ2-1; size: -; D: -
CDR3: CASSTGDIPENEKLFF; DNA: TGTGCCAGTAGTACTGGAGATATACCAGAGAATGAAAAACTGTTTTTT; V: TRBV19; length: 16; J: TRBJ1-4; size: few; D: -
CDR3: CASSMERYGYTF; DNA: TGTGCCAGCAGTATGGAGCGGTATGGCTACACCTTC; V: TRBV6-1; length: 12; J: TRBJ1-2; size: -; D: -
CDR3: CASSHREGGHEQYF; DNA: TGTGCCAGCAGCCACCGGGAGGGGGGTCACGAGCAGTACTTC; V: TRBV16; length: 14; J: TRBJ2-7; size: -; D: TRBD2
CDR3: CASSAPGTGGWNEQFF; DNA: TGTGCCAGCAGTGCTCCCGGGACAGGGGGGTGGAATGAGCAGTTCTTC; V: TRBV6-1; length: 16; J: TRBJ2-1; size: -; D: TRBD1
CDR3: CASSELGFGTGTGNTIYF; DNA: TGTGCCAGCAGTGAATTGGGGTTTGGGACAGGGACTGGAAACACCATATATTTT; V: TRBV2; length: 18; J: TRBJ1-3; size: -; D: TRBD1